This TCR beta chain came from a study of immune evolution from preneoplasia to lung adenocarcinoma. For the study at large: HLA loss of heterozygosity: about 7% AIS, about 15% MIA, about 30% ADC, none AAH.

Study-wide points: KRAS-mutant nodules had the highest T cell clonality. From normal lung to invasive adenocarcinoma, top clone frequencies appeared to decrease.

The junction had 5 bases not matched to a gene; V was cut back by 4 bases and J by 6 bases. Per the germline V gene, CDR1 is LNHDA and CDR2 is SQIVND (reference sequence). The CDR3 has 14 residues. Patients had resection in Japan or China between about 2013 and 2017. Assay: immunoSEQ multiplex PCR; the TCRdb copy retains only in-frame clones and omits some. The table has some 4,300 clones, roughly three quarters seen once. A word on this clone: The antigen is unknown.

The chain carries TRBV19 and TRBJ1-5, with 8 nucleotides matching TRBD1. What was sequenced was FFPE minimally invasive lung adenocarcinoma tissue. The receptor was isolated from a person aged 50-75 years with lung adenocarcinoma. CDR3 loop: CASSTGTGSQPQHF. CDR3 coding DNA: TGTGCCAGTAGTACAGGGACAGGCAGTCAGCCCCAGCATTTT.